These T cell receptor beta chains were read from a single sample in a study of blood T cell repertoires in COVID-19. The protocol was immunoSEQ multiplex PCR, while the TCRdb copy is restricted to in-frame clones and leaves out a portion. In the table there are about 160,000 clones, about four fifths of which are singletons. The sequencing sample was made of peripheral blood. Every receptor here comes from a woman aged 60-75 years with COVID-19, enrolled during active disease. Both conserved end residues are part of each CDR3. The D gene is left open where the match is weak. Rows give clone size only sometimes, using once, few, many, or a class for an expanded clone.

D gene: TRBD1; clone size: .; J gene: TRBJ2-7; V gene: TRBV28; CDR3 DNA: TGTGCCAGCAGCCCTGGACAGGCAGTGTCCTACGAGCAGTACTTC; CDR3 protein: CASSPGQAVSYEQYF
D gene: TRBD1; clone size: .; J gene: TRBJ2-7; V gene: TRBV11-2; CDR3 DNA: TGTGCCGCAACAGGGGGCGGGGACGAGCAGTACTTC; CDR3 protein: CAATGGGDEQYF
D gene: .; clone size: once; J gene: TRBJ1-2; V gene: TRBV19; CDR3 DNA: TGTGCCAGTAGTCTCGGGACAAGGGGAAACTATGGCTACACCTTC; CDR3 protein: CASSLGTRGNYGYTF
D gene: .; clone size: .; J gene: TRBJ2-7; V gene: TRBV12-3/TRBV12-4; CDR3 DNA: TGTGCCAGCAGCTTGGGGCGGTACGAGCAGTACTTC; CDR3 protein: CASSLGRYEQYF
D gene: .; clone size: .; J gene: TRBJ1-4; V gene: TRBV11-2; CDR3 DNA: TGTGCCAGCAGCTCCCTCCCGGGGGAGAATGAAAAACTGTTTTTT; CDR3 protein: CASSSLPGENEKLFF
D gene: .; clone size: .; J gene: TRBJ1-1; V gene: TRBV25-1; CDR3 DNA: TGTGCCAGCCAGCAAGTAGGAGGCACTGAAGCTTTCTTT; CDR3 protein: CASQQVGGTEAFF
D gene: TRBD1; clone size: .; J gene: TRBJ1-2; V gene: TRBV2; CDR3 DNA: TGTGCCAGCATTCCCCGACAGGGCCGGGGCTATGGCTACACCTTC; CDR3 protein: CASIPRQGRGYGYTF
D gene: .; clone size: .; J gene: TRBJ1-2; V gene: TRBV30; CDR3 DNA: TGTGCCTGGAGTGTACAGGCGGACTATGGCTACACCTTC; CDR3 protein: CAWSVQADYGYTF
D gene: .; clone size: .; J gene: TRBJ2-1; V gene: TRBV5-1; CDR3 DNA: TGCGCCAGCAGCTTCGGAGCGGGTATTTTCAATGAGCAGTTCTTC; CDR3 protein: CASSFGAGIFNEQFF
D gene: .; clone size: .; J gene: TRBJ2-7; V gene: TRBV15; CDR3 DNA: TGTGCCACCAGCAGAGATAAGGGGGACTACGAGCAGTACTTC; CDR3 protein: CATSRDKGDYEQYF
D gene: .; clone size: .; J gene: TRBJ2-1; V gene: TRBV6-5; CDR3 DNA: TGTGCCAGCAGATTGTCTTCCCGCTACAATGAGCAGTTCTTC; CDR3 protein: CASRLSSRYNEQFF
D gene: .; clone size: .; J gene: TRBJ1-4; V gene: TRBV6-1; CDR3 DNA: TGTGCCAGCAGTGAAGCGAGAAAACTGTTTTTT; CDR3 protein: CASSEARKLFF
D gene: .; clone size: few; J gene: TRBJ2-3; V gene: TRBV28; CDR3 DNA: TGTGCCAGCAGTTTCGACAGAACCCTTAGCACAGATACGCAGTATTTT; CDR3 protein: CASSFDRTLSTDTQYF
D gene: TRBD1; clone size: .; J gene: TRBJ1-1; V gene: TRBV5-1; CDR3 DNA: TGCGCCAGCAGCGGGACAGGGACTGAAGCTTTCTTT; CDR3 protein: CASSGTGTEAFF
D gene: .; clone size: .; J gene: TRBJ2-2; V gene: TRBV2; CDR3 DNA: TGTGCCAGCAGGGGTACGAGGGGGGGCCACACCGGGGAGCTGTTTTTT; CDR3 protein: CASRGTRGGHTGELFF
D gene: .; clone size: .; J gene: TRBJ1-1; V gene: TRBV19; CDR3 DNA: TGTGCCAGTAGGGCCTTGCGGGTGAACACTGAAGCTTTCTTT; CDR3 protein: CASRALRVNTEAFF
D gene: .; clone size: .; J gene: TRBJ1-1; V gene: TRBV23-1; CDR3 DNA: TGCGCCAGCAGTCAATCCTATTCTGGAGGAGGAGCTTTCTTT; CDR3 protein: CASSQSYSGGGAFF
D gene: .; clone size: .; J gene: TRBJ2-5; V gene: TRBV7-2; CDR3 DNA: TGTGCCAGCAGCTTAGGCGGCAGAGAGACCCAGTACTTC; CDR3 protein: CASSLGGRETQYF
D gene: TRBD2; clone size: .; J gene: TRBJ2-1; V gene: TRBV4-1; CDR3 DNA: TGCGCCAGCAGCCCCCTACCGGGGGGAGCGGGGGCTAACAATGAGCAGTTCTTC; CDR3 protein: CASSPLPGGAGANNEQFF
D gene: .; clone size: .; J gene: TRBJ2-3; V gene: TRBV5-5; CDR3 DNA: TGTGCCAGCAGCATAACAATGGAACTACATAACACAGATACGCAGTATTTT; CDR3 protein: CASSITMELHNTDTQYF
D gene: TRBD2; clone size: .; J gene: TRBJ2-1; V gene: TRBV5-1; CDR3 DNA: TGCGCCAGCAGCCACCTAGCTAGCGGGGGGGACAATGAGCAGTTCTTC; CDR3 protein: CASSHLASGGDNEQFF
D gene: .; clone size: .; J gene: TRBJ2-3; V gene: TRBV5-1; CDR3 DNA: .; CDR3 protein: CASSFGPGGYDTDTQYF
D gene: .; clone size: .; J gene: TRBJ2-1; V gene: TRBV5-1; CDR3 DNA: TGCGCCAGCAACCTAGCGACCCCATACAATGAGCAGTTCTTC; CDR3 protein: CASNLATPYNEQFF
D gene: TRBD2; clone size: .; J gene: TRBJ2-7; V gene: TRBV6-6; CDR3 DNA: TGTGCCAGCAGTTACGTCCGGGGGGGGTACGAGCAGTACTTC; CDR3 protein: CASSYVRGGYEQYF
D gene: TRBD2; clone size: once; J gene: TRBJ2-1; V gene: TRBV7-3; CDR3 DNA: TGTGCCAGCAGCCTTAGCGGGAGTCCCTCCAATGAGCAGTTCTTC; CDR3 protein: CASSLSGSPSNEQFF
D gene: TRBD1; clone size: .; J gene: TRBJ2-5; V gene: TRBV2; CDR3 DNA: TGTGCCAGCAGTGGGGACAGGGGACAAGAGACCCAGTACTTC; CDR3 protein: CASSGDRGQETQYF
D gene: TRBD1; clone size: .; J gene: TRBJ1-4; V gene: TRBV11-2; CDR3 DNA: TGTGCCAGCAGAGCAACAAGACAGGGTACTAATGAAAAACTGTTTTTT; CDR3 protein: CASRATRQGTNEKLFF
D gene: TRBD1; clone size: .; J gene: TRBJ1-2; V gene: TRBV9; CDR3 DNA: TGTGCCAGCAGCGAAACCGGACAGGGTTTTATGGGGAACTATGGCTACACCTTC; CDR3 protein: CASSETGQGFMGNYGYTF
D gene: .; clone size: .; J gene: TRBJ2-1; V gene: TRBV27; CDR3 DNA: TGTGCCAGCAGAAAATATTACACGTCCTCCTACAATGAGCAGTTCTTC; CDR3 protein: CASRKYYTSSYNEQFF
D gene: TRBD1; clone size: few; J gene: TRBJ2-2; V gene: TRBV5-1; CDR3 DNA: TGCGCCAGCAGCGTAGTACAGGGGGCACGAGACACCGGGGAGCTGTTTTTT; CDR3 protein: CASSVVQGARDTGELFF
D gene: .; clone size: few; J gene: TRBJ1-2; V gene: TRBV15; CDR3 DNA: TGTGCCACCAGCAGAACCAGGGAGGGTGGCTACACCTTC; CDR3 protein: CATSRTREGGYTF
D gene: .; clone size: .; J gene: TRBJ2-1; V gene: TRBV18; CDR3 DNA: TGTGCCAGCTCACCAGATCTGTCTAGCTCCTACAATGAGCAGTTCTTC; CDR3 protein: CASSPDLSSSYNEQFF
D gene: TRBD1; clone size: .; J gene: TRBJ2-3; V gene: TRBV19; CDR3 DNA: TGTGCCAGTAGTATGGGACAGGGGGCGTTAGATACGCAGTATTTT; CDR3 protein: CASSMGQGALDTQYF
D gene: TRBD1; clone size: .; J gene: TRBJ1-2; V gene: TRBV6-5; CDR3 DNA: TGTGCCAGCAAGGAGGGGGCGAACTCTTATGGCTACACCTTC; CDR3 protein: CASKEGANSYGYTF
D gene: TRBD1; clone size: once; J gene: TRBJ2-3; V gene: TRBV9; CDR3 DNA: TGTGCCAGCAGCCCAGGGACAGGGGAATCCACAGATACGCAGTATTTT; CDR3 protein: CASSPGTGESTDTQYF
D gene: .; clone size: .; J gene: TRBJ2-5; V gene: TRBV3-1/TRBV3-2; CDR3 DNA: TGTGCCGCACAGGGCCAAGAGACCCAGTACTTC; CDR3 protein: CAAQGQETQYF
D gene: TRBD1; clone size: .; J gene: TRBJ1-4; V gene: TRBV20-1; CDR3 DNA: TGCAGTGCTAGTTCAGTGACAGGGTCTGAAAAACTGTTTTTT; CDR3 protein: CSASSVTGSEKLFF
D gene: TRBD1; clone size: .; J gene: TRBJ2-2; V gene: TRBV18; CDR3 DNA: TGTGCCAGCTCACGGAGGACAGGGTCCTACACCGGGGAGCTGTTTTTT; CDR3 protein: CASSRRTGSYTGELFF
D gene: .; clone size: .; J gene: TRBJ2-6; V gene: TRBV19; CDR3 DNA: TGTGCCAGTAGTCACGCTGGGCAGTTTTTCTCTGGGGCCAACGTCCTGACTTTC; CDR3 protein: CASSHAGQFFSGANVLTF
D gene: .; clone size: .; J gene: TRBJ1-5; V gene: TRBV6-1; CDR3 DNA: TGTGCCAGCAGTGAGACGGGGAGAGATCAGCCCCAGCATTTT; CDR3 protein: CASSETGRDQPQHF
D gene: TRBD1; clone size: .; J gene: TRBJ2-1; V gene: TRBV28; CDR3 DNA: TGTGCCAGCAGTTTATCAGGGGGCATCGGCAATGAGCAGTTCTTC; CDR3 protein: CASSLSGGIGNEQFF
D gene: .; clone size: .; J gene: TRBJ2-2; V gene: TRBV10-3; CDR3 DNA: TGTGCCACCAGGGGGGCCAGGACCGGGGAGCTGTTTTTT; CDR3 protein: CATRGARTGELFF